This paragraph reports one TCR beta chain. What it binds is not known. This sample was taken from a study of STAT3 mutations in large granular lymphocyte leukemia. On the study more broadly: Over half of T-LGLL patients had one or more immunosuppressive regimens. Overall study results and limits: In several patients, dominant TCR clone burden exceeded STAT3 mutant burden. In T-cell large granular lymphocyte leukemia, about half of patients showed multiple immunodominant subclonotypes. Clonal expansion was inferred from other time points because no sample existed at each clone's first appearance. A small but highly pathogenic clone may have been missed.

Only in-frame clones appear in the TCRdb table, and some are missing; sequencing was by immunoSEQ multiplex PCR. In the table there are over 30,000 clones, around nine tenths of which are singletons. The sample was PBMCs. The TCR comes from a human donor with T large granular lymphocyte leukemia. Some clones in this sample may be carry-over from other donors' samples.

CDR3 bases: TGCGCCAGCAGCTTGGTTTCCTCATGGACAGATACGCAGTATTTT. It is translated as CASSLVSSWTDTQYF. The chain has TRBV5-1 and TRBJ2-3, with D hard to call. Per the germline V gene, CDR1 is SGHRS and CDR2 is YFSETQ. V was trimmed by 0 bases and J by 3 bases, leaving 11 bases between them. The CDR3 is 15 residues long.